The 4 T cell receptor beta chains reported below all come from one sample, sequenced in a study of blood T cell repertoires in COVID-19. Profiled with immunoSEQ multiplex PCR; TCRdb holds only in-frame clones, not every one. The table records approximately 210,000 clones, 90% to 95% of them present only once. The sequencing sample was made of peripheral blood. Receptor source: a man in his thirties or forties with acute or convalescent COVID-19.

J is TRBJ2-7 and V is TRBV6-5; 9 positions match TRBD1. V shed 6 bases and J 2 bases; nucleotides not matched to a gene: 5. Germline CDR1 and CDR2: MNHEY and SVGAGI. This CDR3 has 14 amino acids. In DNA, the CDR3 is TGTGCCAGCAGGCCGGACAGGGGCACCTACGAGCAGTACTTC. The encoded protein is CASRPDRGTYEQYF.

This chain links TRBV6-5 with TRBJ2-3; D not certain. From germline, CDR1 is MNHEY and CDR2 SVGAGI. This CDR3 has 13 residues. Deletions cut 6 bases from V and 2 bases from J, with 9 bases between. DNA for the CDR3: TGTGCCAGCAGAACAGAGAACACAGATACGCAGTATTTT. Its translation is CASRTENTDTQYF.

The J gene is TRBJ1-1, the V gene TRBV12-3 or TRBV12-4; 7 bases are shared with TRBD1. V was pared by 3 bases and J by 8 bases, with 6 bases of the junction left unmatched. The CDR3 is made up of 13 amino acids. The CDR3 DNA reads TGTGCCAGCAGTTTTGGGACAGTATCCGAAGCTTTCTTT. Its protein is CASSFGTVSEAFF.

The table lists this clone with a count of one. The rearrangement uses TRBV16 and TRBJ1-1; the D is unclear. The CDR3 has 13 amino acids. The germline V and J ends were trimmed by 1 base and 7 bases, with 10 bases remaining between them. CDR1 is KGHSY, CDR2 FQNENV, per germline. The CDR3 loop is CASSQLGDFEAFF. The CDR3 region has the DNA TGTGCCAGCAGCCAATTAGGCGACTTTGAAGCTTTCTTT.